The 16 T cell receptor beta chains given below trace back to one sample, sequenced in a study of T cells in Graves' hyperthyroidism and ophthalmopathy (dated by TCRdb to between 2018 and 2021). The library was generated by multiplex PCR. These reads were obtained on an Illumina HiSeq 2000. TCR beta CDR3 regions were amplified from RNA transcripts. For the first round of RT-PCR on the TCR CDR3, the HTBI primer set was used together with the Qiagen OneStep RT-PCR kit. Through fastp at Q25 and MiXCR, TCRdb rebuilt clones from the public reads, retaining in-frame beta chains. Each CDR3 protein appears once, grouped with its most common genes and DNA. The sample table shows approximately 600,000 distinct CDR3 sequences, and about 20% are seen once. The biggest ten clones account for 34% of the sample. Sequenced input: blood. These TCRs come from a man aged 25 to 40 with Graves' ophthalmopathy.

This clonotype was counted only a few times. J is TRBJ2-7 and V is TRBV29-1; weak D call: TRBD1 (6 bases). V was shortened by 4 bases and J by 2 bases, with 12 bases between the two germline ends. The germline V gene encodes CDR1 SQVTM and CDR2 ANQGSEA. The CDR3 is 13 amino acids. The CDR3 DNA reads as TGCAGCGTTGGGGGGCCAGAGACCTACGAGCAGTACTTC. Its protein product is CSVGGPETYEQYF.

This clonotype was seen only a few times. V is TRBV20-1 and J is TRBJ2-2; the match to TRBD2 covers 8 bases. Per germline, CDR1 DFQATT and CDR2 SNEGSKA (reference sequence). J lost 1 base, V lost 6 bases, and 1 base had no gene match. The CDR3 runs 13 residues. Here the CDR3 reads CSAGGVNTGELFF. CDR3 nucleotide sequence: TGCAGTGCCGGGGGGGTGAACACCGGGGAGCTGTTTTTT.

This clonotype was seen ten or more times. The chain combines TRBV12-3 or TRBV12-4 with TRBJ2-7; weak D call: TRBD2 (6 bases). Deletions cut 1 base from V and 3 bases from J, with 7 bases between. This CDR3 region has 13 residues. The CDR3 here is CASSLDGGYEQYF. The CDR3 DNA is TGTGCCAGCAGTTTAGACGGGGGCTACGAGCAGTACTTC.

CDR3 nucleotide sequence: TGTGCCAGTAGGCTGTCATCCTACACTGAAGCTTTCTTT. This translates into CASRLSSYTEAFF. This chain links TRBV19 with TRBJ1-1; D unresolved. Germline V gene data show CDR1 as LNHDA and CDR2 as SQIVND (reference sequence). This CDR3 spans 13 amino acids. The V gene lost 6 bases and the J gene lost 3 bases, with 11 bases spanning the gap.

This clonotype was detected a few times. CDR3 bases: TGTGCCAGCAGCTTATACGGGACAGAACTCTACGAGCAGTACTTC. Protein: CASSLYGTELYEQYF. The V and J genes are TRBV7-3 and TRBJ2-7, with TRBD1 matching over 7 bases. This CDR3 contains 15 residues. Trimming removed 2 bases from V and 3 bases from J; junction bases left unmatched: 7. Germline V gene lookup returns CDR1 SGHTA and CDR2 FQGTGA.

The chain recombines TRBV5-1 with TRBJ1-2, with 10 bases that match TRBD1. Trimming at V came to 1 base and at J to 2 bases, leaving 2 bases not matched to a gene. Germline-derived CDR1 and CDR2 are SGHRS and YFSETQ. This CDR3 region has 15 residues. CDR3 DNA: TGCGCCAGCAGCTTGAGGGGACAGGGGAACTATGGCTACACCTTC. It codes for CASSLRGQGNYGYTF. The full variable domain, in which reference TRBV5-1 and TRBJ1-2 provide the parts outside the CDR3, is KAGVTQTPRYLIKTRGQQVTLSCSPISGHRSVSWYQQTPGQGLQFLFEYFSETQRNKGNFPGRFSGRQFSNSRSEMNVSTLELGDSALYLCASSLRGQGNYGYTFGSGTRLTVV.

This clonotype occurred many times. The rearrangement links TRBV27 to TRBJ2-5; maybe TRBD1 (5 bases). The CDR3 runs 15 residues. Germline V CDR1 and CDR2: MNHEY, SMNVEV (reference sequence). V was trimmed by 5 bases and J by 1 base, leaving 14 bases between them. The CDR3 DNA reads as TGTGCCAGCAGTCCATCACAGGTTCGCCAAGAGACCCAGTACTTC. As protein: CASSPSQVRQETQYF.

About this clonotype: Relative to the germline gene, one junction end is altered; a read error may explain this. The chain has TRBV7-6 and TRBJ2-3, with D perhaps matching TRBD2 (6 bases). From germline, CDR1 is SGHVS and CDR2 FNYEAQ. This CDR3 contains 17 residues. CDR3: CASSQLEGGVRTDTQYF. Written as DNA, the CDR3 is TGCGCCAGCAGCCAGTTGGAGGGCGGGGTGCGCACAGATACGCAGTATTTT.

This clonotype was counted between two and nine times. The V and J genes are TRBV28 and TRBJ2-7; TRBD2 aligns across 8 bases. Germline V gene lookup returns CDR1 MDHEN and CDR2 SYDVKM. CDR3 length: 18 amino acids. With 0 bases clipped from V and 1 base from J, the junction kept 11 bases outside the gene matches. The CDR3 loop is CASSLWGKWGTSSYEQYF. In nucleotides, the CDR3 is TGTGCCAGCAGTTTATGGGGAAAGTGGGGGACTAGTTCCTACGAGCAGTACTTC.

The DNA for the CDR3 is TGTGCCAGCAAAGGGTCTTACGAGCAGTACTTC. Protein sequence: CASKGSYEQYF. The V gene is TRBV6-2 or TRBV6-3, the J gene TRBJ2-7; no firm D call. This CDR3 region has 11 residues. V was pared by 7 bases and J by 4 bases, with 8 bases between. CDR1 is MNHEY and CDR2 is SVGEGT in the germline V gene.

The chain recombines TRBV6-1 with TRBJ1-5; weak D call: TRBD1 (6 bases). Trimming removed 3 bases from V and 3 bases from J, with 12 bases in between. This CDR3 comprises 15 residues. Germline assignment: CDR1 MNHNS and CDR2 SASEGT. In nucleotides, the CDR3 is TGTGCCAGCAGTGATTGGTCGGGGGCCAATCAGCCCCAGCATTTT. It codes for CASSDWSGANQPQHF.

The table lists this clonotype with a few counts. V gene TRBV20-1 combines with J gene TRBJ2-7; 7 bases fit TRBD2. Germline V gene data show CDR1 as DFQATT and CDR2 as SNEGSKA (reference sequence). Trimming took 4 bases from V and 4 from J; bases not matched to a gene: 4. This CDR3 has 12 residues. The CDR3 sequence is CSANAGVYEQYF. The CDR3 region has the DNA TGCAGTGCTAACGCGGGAGTATACGAGCAGTACTTC.

The CDR3 DNA follows: TGTGCCAGCAGTGATATAAACAATCAGCCCCAGCATTTT. This translates into CASSDINNQPQHF. V gene TRBV25-1 combines with J gene TRBJ1-5; D uncertain. The germline gives CDR1 MGHDK, CDR2 SYGVNS. This CDR3 is built from 13 residues. Trimming took 3 bases from V and 3 from J, leaving 6 bases between them.

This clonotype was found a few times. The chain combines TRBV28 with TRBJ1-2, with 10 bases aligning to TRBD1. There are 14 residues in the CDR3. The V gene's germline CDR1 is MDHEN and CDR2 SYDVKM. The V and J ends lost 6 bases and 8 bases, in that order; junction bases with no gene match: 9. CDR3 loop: CASRPGQGIRGYTF. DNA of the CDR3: TGTGCCAGCAGACCGGGACAGGGGATAAGAGGCTACACCTTC.

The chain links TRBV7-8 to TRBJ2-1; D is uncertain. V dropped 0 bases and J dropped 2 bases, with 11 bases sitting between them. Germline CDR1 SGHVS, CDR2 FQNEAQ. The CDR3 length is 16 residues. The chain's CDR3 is CASSLARANPYNEQFF. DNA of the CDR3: TGTGCCAGCAGCTTAGCTCGGGCGAACCCCTACAATGAGCAGTTCTTC.

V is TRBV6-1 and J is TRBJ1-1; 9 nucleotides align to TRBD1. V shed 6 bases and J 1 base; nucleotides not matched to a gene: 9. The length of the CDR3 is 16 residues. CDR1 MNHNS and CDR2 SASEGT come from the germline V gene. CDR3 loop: CASSTGNRGRNTEAFF. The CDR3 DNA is TGTGCCAGCAGCACGGGCAACAGGGGGCGGAACACTGAAGCTTTCTTT.